Each of the 9 T cell receptor beta chains below was sequenced from the same sample in a study of CD8+ T cells in alopecia areata. Extraction and reverse transcription of RNA yielded cDNA as the sequencing template. Some clones are missing from TCRdb's copy, which holds only in-frame ones; the method was immunoSEQ multiplex PCR. The table includes fewer than 40,000 clones, roughly 58% detected once. Specimen: NKG2D-high CD8+ T cells sorted from blood. The receptors here all came from a human donor with alopecia areata.

The chain is built from TRBV4-2 and TRBJ2-5; no clear D. The germline gives CDR1 LGHNA, CDR2 YNFKEQ. With 4 bases removed from V and 3 bases from J, the gap between germline ends came to 15 bases. This CDR3 is built from 15 residues. The CDR3 DNA reads as TGTGCCAGCAGCCCTACCGCCGTGGGGAAAGAGACCCAGTACTTC. It yields the protein CASSPTAVGKETQYF.

CDR3 in DNA: TGTGCCAGCAGTGAACTCAATGAGCAGTTCTTC. Translated, it gives CASSELNEQFF. The rearrangement links TRBV2 to TRBJ2-1; D remains ambiguous. The CDR3 runs 11 residues. V was trimmed by 2 bases and J by 6 bases, leaving 2 bases between them. The germline gives CDR1 SNHLY, CDR2 FYNNEI.

In its sample, this clone was seen a few times. The chain joins TRBV29-1 to TRBJ1-1, with a possible D match to TRBD1 (6 bases). V was pared by 1 base and J by 1 base, with 13 bases between. CDR3 size: 15 residues. Germline assignment: CDR1 SQVTM and CDR2 ANQGSEA. The CDR3 region has the DNA TGCAGCGTTGAAGGGTGGCGACAGGCGAACACTGAAGCTTTCTTT. Amino acid sequence: CSVEGWRQANTEAFF.

A single count supports this clone. This chain joins TRBV5-1 and TRBJ2-1; 13 bases line up with TRBD2. Germline-derived CDR1 and CDR2 are SGHRS and YFSETQ. The CDR3 has 17 amino acids. The V and J ends lost 4 bases and 8 bases, in that order; junction bases with no gene match: 12. Here the CDR3 DNA reads TGCGCCAGCAGCCGAAAAGTACTAGCGGGAGGGTCAGATGAGCAGTTCTTC. It translates to CASSRKVLAGGSDEQFF.

This clone was seen more than once but under ten times. V and J are TRBV7-9 and TRBJ2-1, with a weak D call TRBD2 (6 bases). V gave up 2 bases and J gave up 4 bases, with 24 bases separating them. The CDR3 has 19 amino acids. Germline-derived CDR1 and CDR2 are SEHNR and FQNEAQ (reference sequence). The CDR3 protein is CASSLPRGLEGGRYNEQFF. CDR3 coding DNA: TGTGCCAGCAGCTTACCTAGGGGACTCGAGGGAGGACGGTACAATGAGCAGTTCTTC.

The rearrangement uses TRBV7-2 and TRBJ2-3; D not resolved. CDR3 size: 12 residues. Trimming cost V 2 bases and J 2 bases, with 2 bases left between them. Germline V CDR1 and CDR2: SGHTA, FQGNSA. DNA of the CDR3: TGTGCCAGCAGCTTATTCACAGATACGCAGTATTTT. Protein product: CASSLFTDTQYF. Full variable domain (remainder filled in from reference TRBV7-2 and TRBJ2-3): GAGVSQSPSNKVTEKGKDVELRCDPISGHTALYWYRQSLGQGLEFLIYFQGNSAPDKSGLPSDRFSAERTGGSVSTLTIQRTQQEDSAVYLCASSLFTDTQYFGPGTRLTVL.

The V call is TRBV7-9, the J call TRBJ2-1; 8 nucleotides agree with TRBD2. The CDR3 consists of 16 residues. Germline V gives CDR1 SEHNR, CDR2 FQNEAQ (reference sequence). Trimming removed 4 bases from V and 6 bases from J; junction bases left unmatched: 11. This CDR3 reads CASSSFRLALSNEQFF. For the CDR3, the DNA is TGTGCCAGCAGCTCCTTCCGACTAGCGCTAAGCAATGAGCAGTTCTTC.

The chain employs TRBV27 and TRBJ1-2; D possibly corresponds to TRBD1 (5 bases). The germline V and J ends were trimmed by 3 bases and 0 bases, with 8 bases remaining between them. CDR3 length: 14 residues. Germline CDR1 MNHEY, CDR2 SMNVEV (reference sequence). In nucleotides, the CDR3 is TGTGCCAGCAGTTTGAGGGGTTCTAACTATGGCTACACCTTC. It encodes CASSLRGSNYGYTF.

The J gene is TRBJ2-7, the V gene TRBV4-2; weak D call: TRBD2 (6 bases). Germline V CDR1 and CDR2: LGHNA, YNFKEQ. This CDR3 region has 15 residues. V gave up 6 bases and J gave up 3 bases, with 18 bases separating them. The CDR3 DNA is TGTGCCAGCAGAGGCGGGGACGAATATTTCTACGAGCAGTACTTC. It yields the protein CASRGGDEYFYEQYF.